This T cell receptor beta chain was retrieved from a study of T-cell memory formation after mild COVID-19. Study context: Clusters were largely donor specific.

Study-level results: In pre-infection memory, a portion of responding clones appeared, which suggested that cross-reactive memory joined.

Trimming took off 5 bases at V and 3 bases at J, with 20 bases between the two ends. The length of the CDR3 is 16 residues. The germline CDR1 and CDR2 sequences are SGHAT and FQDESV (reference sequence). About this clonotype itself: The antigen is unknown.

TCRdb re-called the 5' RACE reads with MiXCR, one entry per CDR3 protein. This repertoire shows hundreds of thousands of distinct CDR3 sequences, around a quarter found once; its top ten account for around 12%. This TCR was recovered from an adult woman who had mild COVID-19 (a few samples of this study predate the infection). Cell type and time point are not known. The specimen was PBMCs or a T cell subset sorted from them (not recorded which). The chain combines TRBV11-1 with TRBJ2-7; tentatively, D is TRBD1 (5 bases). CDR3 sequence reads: CASSDRDSLGLYEQYF. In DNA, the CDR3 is TGTGCCAGCAGCGACCGAGACTCATTGGGGCTCTACGAGCAGTACTTC.